The rows below give T cell receptor beta chains drawn from one sample of a study of CD8+ T cells in alopecia areata. The repertoire was sequenced with immunoSEQ multiplex PCR; TCRdb's copy has only in-frame clones and lacks some. The repertoire holds roughly 120,000 clones, roughly 56% seen once, with roughly 3.5% in the top ten. The sample was CD4+ T cells sorted from blood, taken at week 24, from a patient treated with tofacitinib. These receptors were collected from a human donor with alopecia areata. Each CDR3 is given with its conserved first and last residue. D genes are given only for firm matches. Size tells how often a clone was seen (once, few, many) or the class of an expanded clone, and some rows leave it out.

V	J	size	D	CDR3	DNA
TRBV10-3	TRBJ1-1	-	-	CAISVRESNTEAFF	TGTGCCATCAGTGTTAGGGAGTCGAACACTGAAGCTTTCTTT
TRBV6-5	TRBJ2-7	-	TRBD1	CASSYGNRGAYEQYF	TGTGCCAGCAGTTACGGTAACAGGGGGGCCTACGAGCAGTACTTC
TRBV6-5	TRBJ1-5	few	TRBD1	CASSLDRGNNQPQHF	TGTGCCAGCAGCCTGGACAGGGGAAACAATCAGCCCCAGCATTTT
TRBV6-6	TRBJ1-1	few	TRBD1	CASSPPDRGTEAFF	TGTGCCAGCAGTCCCCCCGACAGGGGAACTGAAGCTTTCTTT
TRBV18	TRBJ1-5	few	-	CASSRDTNQPQHF	TGTGCCAGCTCACGGGACACCAATCAGCCCCAGCATTTT
TRBV11-3	TRBJ2-7	few	TRBD2	CASSLGGVFSYEQYF	TGTGCCAGCAGCTTGGGGGGGGTATTCTCCTACGAGCAGTACTTC
TRBV7-9	TRBJ2-2	-	TRBD2	CASRAGSGAQGAGELFF	TGTGCCAGCAGAGCCGGGAGCGGGGCCCAGGGAGCCGGGGAGCTGTTTTTT
TRBV27	TRBJ2-7	few	-	CASMPEGWSHEQYF	TGTGCCAGCATGCCGGAGGGTTGGTCCCACGAGCAGTACTTC
TRBV7-2	TRBJ1-4	few	TRBD1	CASSLTRGQGTSEKLFF	TGTGCCAGCAGCTTGACAAGAGGACAGGGAACGTCCGAAAAACTGTTTTTT
TRBV29-1	TRBJ2-5	-	-	CSVGQIEETQYF	TGCAGCGTTGGACAGATAGAAGAGACCCAGTACTTC
TRBV6-5	TRBJ1-1	-	-	CASSRDLTAEAFF	TGTGCCAGCAGCAGGGACCTTACCGCTGAAGCTTTCTTT
TRBV5-1	TRBJ2-3	-	-	CASSPGTTSTDTQYF	TGCGCCAGCAGCCCTGGGACGACTAGCACAGATACGCAGTATTTT
TRBV2	TRBJ2-5	few	-	CASSESKYQETQYF	TGTGCCAGCAGTGAGTCGAAGTACCAAGAGACCCAGTACTTC
TRBV7-2	TRBJ2-5	few	-	CASSLSGSRETQYF	TGTGCCAGCAGCCTCAGTGGCAGCCGGGAGACCCAGTACTTC
TRBV12-5	TRBJ2-1	-	-	CASATGGGLYNEQFF	TGTGCTAGTGCCACAGGAGGGGGCCTCTACAATGAGCAGTTCTTC
TRBV25-1	TRBJ2-7	once	-	CASSDYSYEQYF	TGTGCCAGCAGTGACTACTCCTACGAGCAGTACTTC
TRBV25-1	TRBJ2-1	-	TRBD1	CASSENPGQGKDEQFF	TGTGCCAGCAGTGAAAATCCGGGACAGGGGAAGGATGAGCAGTTCTTC
TRBV4-1	TRBJ2-5	-	-	CASSRFAGPQETQYF	TGCGCCAGCAGCCGGTTTGCTGGACCCCAAGAGACCCAGTACTTC
TRBV10-3	TRBJ2-7	-	TRBD1	CAMQRGQGSYEQYF	TGTGCCATGCAGAGAGGACAGGGCTCCTACGAGCAGTACTTC
TRBV10-3	TRBJ2-1	-	TRBD1	CAISETQGQGPFF	TGTGCCATCAGTGAGACCCAAGGACAGGGGCCATTCTTC
TRBV4-1	TRBJ1-5	few	-	CASAITSNQPQHF	TGCGCCAGTGCAATAACAAGCAATCAGCCCCAGCATTTT
TRBV6-5	TRBJ2-3	-	-	CASSYSSGTTDTQYF	TGTGCCAGCAGTTATAGTTCAGGGACCACAGATACGCAGTATTTT
TRBV7-9	TRBJ2-7	-	-	CAGHYEQYF	TGTGCCGGCCACTACGAGCAGTACTTC
TRBV30	TRBJ1-1	few	TRBD1	CAWSGGQGVTEAFF	TGTGCCTGGAGTGGGGGACAGGGGGTCACTGAAGCTTTCTTT
TRBV28	TRBJ2-1	-	-	CASSLLHEQFF	TGTGCCAGCAGTTTACTTCATGAGCAGTTCTTC
TRBV6-6	TRBJ1-2	-	TRBD1	CASSPDRGYGYTF	TGTGCCAGCAGCCCGGACAGGGGCTATGGCTACACCTTC
TRBV5-1	TRBJ2-1	-	-	CASSIDGGPYNEQFF	TGCGCCAGCAGTATTGACGGGGGACCTTACAATGAGCAGTTCTTC
TRBV27	TRBJ2-7	-	TRBD2	CASSFDPSGGPSYEQYF	TGTGCCAGCAGTTTTGACCCTAGCGGGGGGCCGTCCTACGAGCAGTACTTC
TRBV29-1	TRBJ1-1	-	-	CSVGGEIMNTEAFF	TGCAGCGTTGGAGGGGAAATCATGAACACTGAAGCTTTCTTT
TRBV7-9	TRBJ2-3	-	-	CAGERMSTDTQYF	TGTGCGGGTGAGCGGATGAGCACAGATACGCAGTATTTT
TRBV5-1	TRBJ1-1	-	-	CASSLDPANTEAFF	TGCGCCAGCAGCTTGGATCCGGCGAACACTGAAGCTTTCTTT
TRBV4-1	TRBJ2-3	-	-	CASSRPGLETQYF	TGCGCCAGCAGCCGACCGGGACTGGAAACGCAGTATTTT
TRBV9	TRBJ2-3	-	-	CASSSHQGRSTDTQYF	TGTGCCAGCAGCTCCCATCAAGGCAGATCCACAGATACGCAGTATTTT